Reported below is one T cell receptor (beta chain). In this sample, this clonotype turned up a few times. The antigen it binds to is not known. Qualities for individual bases were not recorded, and no much larger clone is one base off. Library generation was performed with 5' RACE. Reads for this sample came from an Illumina Genome Analyzer IIx. RNA-based TCR cDNA libraries were prepared by a previously described protocol with several modifications. To prevent cross-contamination, barcodes specific to each sample were added to both ends of every TCR cDNA library during cDNA synthesis and amplification. The study's own analysis went as follows. Each library contained roughly 2.2 to 4 million CDR3-containing reads, and somewhere between about 100,000 and nearly 550,000 clonotypes were identified for each individual. After reads with improper barcode index combinations were thrown out, a cloneset for each library was built using the MiTCR software. While assembling CDR3 clonotypes, MiTCR corrected PCR and sequencing errors and either filtered or rescued low-quality reads. Artificial out-of-frame clonotypes were mapped to in-frame sequences, with one indel allowed in the CDR3, and then removed. V and J gene usage similarity between donors was measured as Jensen-Shannon divergence divided by mean entropy. TCRdb reworked the public reads: Q25 trimming with fastp, MiXCR clone assembly, productive beta chains retained. Here each entry gathers all rows of one CDR3 protein and keeps the most common genes and DNA. It is TCRdb's table, rather than the study itself, that gives the V and J calls and clone size. The sample profile shows 350,000 to 400,000 distinct CDR3 sequences; under 30% of them were found once. The ten largest make up roughly 5.5% of the sample.

This record belongs to a study of identical twins' blood T cells (dated by TCRdb to the early 2010s). Background on the whole study: The roughly twelve libraries, six for the alpha chain and six for the beta chain, together yielded around 48 million Illumina reads. To assess how genetics influences repertoire formation, the study used next-generation sequencing to compare the TCR alpha and beta chain repertoires of three pairs of monozygous twins.

The CDR1 and CDR2 encoded by the germline V gene (reference sequence) are DFQATT and SNEGSKA. The CDR3 runs 10 residues from the cysteine to the phenylalanine. Of all the DNA, just the CDR3 is kept, 30 bases in frame from base 1. Trimming removed 6 bases from V and 5 bases from J, leaving 7 bases between the germline ends. Donors were six healthy women forming three monozygous twin pairs. All three twin pairs had been reared together, and it was thought likely that the same infectious agents and vaccines had been met by these twin pairs. TCR cDNA libraries were prepared from RNA that had been isolated from peripheral blood mononuclear cells. Broad study findings and their caveats: Because the twins were raised together, environmental influences could not be ruled out as an explanation for the similarity between twins. V gene usage was reported to be markedly more similar within twin pairs than between unrelated donors, even among non-selected out-of-frame TCRbeta clonotypes. Independent studies were stated to be required to validate the proposed role of the TCRalpha J segment in MHC recognition during thymic selection. Looking at the most abundant TCRbeta clonotypes, every donor had more CDR3 sequences in common with her twin than with unrelated donors. The number of CDR3 clonotypes shared between two donors was mainly determined by the product of the cloneset sizes of the two donors, and no clear deviation from this trend was shown by twins.

This TCR was sampled from a woman between 18 and 49 years old in good health. Sample: PBMCs. The chain couples TRBV20-1 to TRBJ2-5, with no reliable assignment of the D segment. The sequenced DNA: TGCAGTGCCGTAAGGGAGACCCAGTACTTC. Its protein reads: CSAVRETQYF.